This is a list of T cell receptor beta chains from one sample in a study of T cell responses to AZD1222 COVID-19 vaccine. Using immunoSEQ multiplex PCR, the repertoire was profiled, and TCRdb retains in-frame clones only, with some absent. The sample has about 190,000 clones, roughly 92% seen once. The input for sequencing was peripheral blood, taken on day 0 of AZD1222 vaccination. The source is an adult in good health. Each CDR3 is given with its conserved first and last residue. A D gene is named only where the DNA matches it firmly. Clone size is shown for a subset of rows, as once, few, many or a class of expanded clone.

V gene	J gene	clone size	D gene	CDR3 DNA	CDR3 protein
TRBV3-1/TRBV3-2	TRBJ1-2	NA	NA	TGTGCCAGCAGCCAATCGGGCAGTGAGAACTATGGCTACACCTTC	CASSQSGSENYGYTF
TRBV7-9	TRBJ1-2	NA	TRBD1	TGTGCCAGCAGCTTAGTCCGGACAGGTGGCTACACCTTC	CASSLVRTGGYTF
TRBV3-1/TRBV3-2	TRBJ1-6	NA	NA	TGTGCCAGCAGCCAGGAACTTCCAGGAAATTCACCCCTCCACTTT	CASSQELPGNSPLHF
TRBV18	TRBJ1-6	once	NA	TGTGCCAGCTCCCTCTACGGGGATTCTCTTAATTCACCCCTCCACTTT	CASSLYGDSLNSPLHF
TRBV2	TRBJ2-3	NA	TRBD1	TGTGCCAGCAGCGGGGACAGGGGGCGCCTGTACGAGGGGGATACGCAGTATTTT	CASSGDRGRLYEGDTQYF
TRBV13	TRBJ1-2	NA	NA	TGTGCCAGCAGCTTAGATAGGTTGGGCTACACCTTC	CASSLDRLGYTF
TRBV9	TRBJ2-7	NA	TRBD2	TGTGCCAGCAGCGTAGCCACCGGGACTAGCTCTCGCGAGCAGTACTTC	CASSVATGTSSREQYF
TRBV7-9	TRBJ1-6	NA	NA	TGTGCCAGCAGCCGAGGGGGGATACGTGGTTCACCCCTCCACTTT	CASSRGGIRGSPLHF
TRBV11-2	TRBJ2-5	few	NA	TGTGCCAGCAGCTCCCTCGTGACCAGGTCAGGGACCCAGTACTTC	CASSSLVTRSGTQYF
TRBV19	TRBJ1-5	NA	NA	TGTGCCAGTAGTATACCGGCAGGCGACTATAGCAATCAGCCCCAGCATTTT	CASSIPAGDYSNQPQHF
TRBV5-6	TRBJ2-3	NA	TRBD1	TGTGCCAGCAGCCAGGGGACAGGGTGGATGACAGATACGCAGTATTTT	CASSQGTGWMTDTQYF
TRBV9	TRBJ1-5	NA	NA	TGTGCCAGCAGCACCAATAGCAATCAGCCCCAGCATTTT	CASSTNSNQPQHF
TRBV5-4	TRBJ2-7	once	NA	TGTGCCAGCAGCTCGGACGGCTACGAGCAGTACTTC	CASSSDGYEQYF
TRBV4-3	TRBJ2-7	NA	TRBD1	TGCGCCAGCAGCCAAGATTTACTGGGATCACAGGGGGAGCAGTACTTC	CASSQDLLGSQGEQYF
TRBV24-1	TRBJ2-1	few	NA	TGTGCCACCAGTGATCCTACCGGGACTCTCTCCTACAATGAGCAGTTCTTC	CATSDPTGTLSYNEQFF
TRBV2	TRBJ2-1	NA	NA	TGTGCCAGCAGTGACCCCCGGGGTGAGCAGTTCTTC	CASSDPRGEQFF
TRBV23-1	TRBJ2-7	NA	NA	TGCGCCAGCAGTCAATCGTTATGTGGGTTCTACGAGCAGTACTTC	CASSQSLCGFYEQYF
TRBV10-1	TRBJ1-1	NA	NA	TGCGCCAGCAGTGGGGGGGGCTTTGAAGCTTTCTTT	CASSGGGFEAFF
TRBV7-9	TRBJ2-1	NA	TRBD2	TGTGCCAGCAGCTTAGTGGTAGCGGGTTGGAATGAGCAGTTCTTC	CASSLVVAGWNEQFF
TRBV5-1	TRBJ1-5	NA	NA	TGCGCCAGCAGCTTGGACGGCATTCGGCAGCCCCAGCATTTT	CASSLDGIRQPQHF
TRBV2	TRBJ1-4	NA	TRBD1	TGTGCCAGCAGTCAGGGGGCAACTAATGAAAAACTGTTTTTT	CASSQGATNEKLFF
TRBV5-8	TRBJ1-2	NA	NA	TGTGCCAGCAGCTTGGGGTTACAGGGAGTCGACTATGGCTACACCTTC	CASSLGLQGVDYGYTF
TRBV27	TRBJ2-7	NA	NA	TGTGCCAGCAGTTTATTTGGCCGGATCAGCTCCTACGAGCAGTACTTC	CASSLFGRISSYEQYF
TRBV28	TRBJ1-2	NA	TRBD1	TGTGCCAGCAGCCTTTCAGGGGGCGATAAGTATGGCTACACCTTC	CASSLSGGDKYGYTF
TRBV7-9	TRBJ1-6	NA	NA	TGTGCCAGCAGCCCCCCCCATTCTTCACCCCTCCACTTT	CASSPPHSSPLHF
TRBV9	TRBJ2-1	NA	TRBD2	TGTGCCAGCAGCGGTAGCGGGGGGGCTATTTACAATGAGCAGTTCTTC	CASSGSGGAIYNEQFF
TRBV20-1	TRBJ2-5	NA	NA	TGCAGTGCTAGATTTTCGGAGACCCAGTACTTC	CSARFSETQYF
TRBV19	TRBJ1-5	NA	NA	TGTGCCAGTAGTATAAGGGGGGGCAGCCAGCCCCAGCATTTT	CASSIRGGSQPQHF
TRBV9	TRBJ1-5	NA	NA	TGTGCCAGCAGCGGGGGGGAGACCCTCCAGCCCCAGCATTTT	CASSGGETLQPQHF
TRBV6-5	TRBJ1-1	once	NA	TGTGCCAGCAGCTCTTGGGAAGAAGCTTTCTTT	CASSSWEEAFF
TRBV5-6	TRBJ2-3	NA	TRBD1	TGTGCCAGCAGCGAGCAGGGGGACAGGGGCACAGATACGCAGTATTTT	CASSEQGDRGTDTQYF
TRBV5-6	TRBJ2-4	NA	TRBD1	TGTGCCAGCAGTTCCCAGGGGGCGGCCAAAAACATTCAGTACTTC	CASSSQGAAKNIQYF
TRBV4-1	TRBJ1-5	NA	NA	TGCGCCAGCAGCCAAGATCCCACTCAGCCCCAGCATTTT	CASSQDPTQPQHF
TRBV28	TRBJ1-5	NA	NA	TGTGCCAGCAGTTTTCATCAGCCCCAGCATTTT	CASSFHQPQHF
TRBV2	TRBJ1-1	once	NA	TGTGCCAGCAGTAGAGACCTGAACACTGAAGCTTTCTTT	CASSRDLNTEAFF
TRBV5-1	TRBJ1-4	NA	NA	TGCGCCAGCAGCGCCGGGCGGGGGAATGAAAAACTGTTTTTT	CASSAGRGNEKLFF
TRBV2	TRBJ2-3	NA	NA	TGTGCCAGCAGTGTAGGGCTACGAGACGCAGATACGCAGTATTTT	CASSVGLRDADTQYF
TRBV3-1/TRBV3-2	TRBJ1-2	once	NA	TGTGCCAGCATCTTGGGGGTGACCTATGGCTACACCTTC	CASILGVTYGYTF
TRBV29-1	TRBJ1-1	NA	TRBD1	TGCAGCGCCTCTCCCGGACAGGGGGTTATTGAAGCTTTCTTT	CSASPGQGVIEAFF
TRBV19	TRBJ1-2	NA	TRBD1	TGTGCCAGTAGGAGGACAGGGGTAGGTTATGGCTACACCTTC	CASRRTGVGYGYTF
TRBV3-1/TRBV3-2	TRBJ2-1	NA	NA	TGTGCCAGCAGCCAAGACTGGCAGCCCATTTCTAATGAGCAGTTCTTC	CASSQDWQPISNEQFF
TRBV20-1	TRBJ2-3	once	NA	TGCAGTGCTACCGCCGCAGATACGCAGTATTTT	CSATAADTQYF
TRBV5-1	TRBJ2-3	NA	TRBD2	TGCGCCAGCAGCTTGGGAGCGGGGGGAGATACGCAGTATTTT	CASSLGAGGDTQYF
TRBV30	TRBJ2-3	NA	NA	TGTGCCTGGAGTGTGGTACCGCCCACAGATACGCAGTATTTT	CAWSVVPPTDTQYF
TRBV5-5	TRBJ1-2	few	TRBD1	TGTGCCAGCAGCTCCGGGACAGGGGAAGGCTACACCTTC	CASSSGTGEGYTF